The table lists the clone carrying this T cell receptor (beta chain) with a few counts. Its antigen is not known. Points from the study as a whole: The larger-cohort validation was restricted to a single TCR beta V-J rearrangement rather than whole repertoires.

After constant-region reverse-primer amplification, full-length variable regions underwent semi-nested PCR with Nested Universal Primer A. MiXCR was run by TCRdb on the 5' RACE reads, yielding one entry per CDR3 protein. The sample has 60,000 to 65,000 distinct CDR3 sequences, nearly 30% seen once. The V gene's germline CDR1 is SEHNR and CDR2 FQNEAQ (reference sequence). This CDR3 contains 15 residues. J gave up 0 bases and V 5 bases, and 6 bases lay outside the gene matches. Material: tumor-infiltrating naive CD4+ T cells sorted from the breast tumor. Subset given: naive CD4+ T cells, CD4+CD45RA+CD25-. This TCR was recovered from a female donor with breast cancer. The V and J genes are TRBV7-9 and TRBJ1-2, with 7 bases identical to TRBD1. DNA for the CDR3: TGTGCCAGCAGCGACCACAGGGGAGCTAACTATGGCTACACCTTC. Amino acid sequence: CASSDHRGANYGYTF.